The clone carrying this T cell receptor (beta chain) was detected only once. From germline, CDR1 is LGHNA and CDR2 YSLEER. The CDR3 runs 14 residues. Trimming cost V 2 bases and J 0 bases, with 7 bases left between them. The data originate from a study of blood T cell repertoires in COVID-19. Across the study: Some COVID-19 samples were acute and others convalescent; all came from the United States, Italy and Spain.

Participant ages covered roughly 18 to 90 years across 24 US areas. Participants' reported clinical history set cohort assignment. As processed by the authors: For nucleated cells, counts were estimated from reference gene primer amplification. The data were produced by immunoSEQ multiplex PCR, yet TCRdb's version contains in-frame clones alone and is incomplete. That table furnishes V, J and clone size, whereas the DNA furnished D and trimming. The repertoire has under 500,000 clones, about 90% of them found once; the top ten carry about 2.1%. The V gene is TRBV4-3, the J gene TRBJ1-1; possibly TRBD1 for D (5 bases). Sequenced input: PBMCs or T cells enriched from blood (not recorded which). The clonotype was recovered from a woman aged 18-29 years with acute COVID-19. CDR3 sequence reads: CASSQRGMNTEAFF. The DNA for the CDR3 is TGCGCCAGCAGCCAACGGGGGATGAACACTGAAGCTTTCTTT.